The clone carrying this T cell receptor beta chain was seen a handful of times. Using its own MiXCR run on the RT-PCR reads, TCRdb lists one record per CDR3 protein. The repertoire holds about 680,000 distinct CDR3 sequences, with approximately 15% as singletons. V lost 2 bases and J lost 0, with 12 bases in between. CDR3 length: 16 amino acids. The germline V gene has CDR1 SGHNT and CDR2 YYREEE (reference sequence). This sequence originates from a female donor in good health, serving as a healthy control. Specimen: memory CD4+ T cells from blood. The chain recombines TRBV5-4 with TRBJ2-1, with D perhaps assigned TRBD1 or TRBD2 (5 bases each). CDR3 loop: CASSFSGTLSYNEQFF. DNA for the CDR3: TGTGCCAGCAGCTTTTCTGGGACCCTCTCCTACAATGAGCAGTTCTTC.